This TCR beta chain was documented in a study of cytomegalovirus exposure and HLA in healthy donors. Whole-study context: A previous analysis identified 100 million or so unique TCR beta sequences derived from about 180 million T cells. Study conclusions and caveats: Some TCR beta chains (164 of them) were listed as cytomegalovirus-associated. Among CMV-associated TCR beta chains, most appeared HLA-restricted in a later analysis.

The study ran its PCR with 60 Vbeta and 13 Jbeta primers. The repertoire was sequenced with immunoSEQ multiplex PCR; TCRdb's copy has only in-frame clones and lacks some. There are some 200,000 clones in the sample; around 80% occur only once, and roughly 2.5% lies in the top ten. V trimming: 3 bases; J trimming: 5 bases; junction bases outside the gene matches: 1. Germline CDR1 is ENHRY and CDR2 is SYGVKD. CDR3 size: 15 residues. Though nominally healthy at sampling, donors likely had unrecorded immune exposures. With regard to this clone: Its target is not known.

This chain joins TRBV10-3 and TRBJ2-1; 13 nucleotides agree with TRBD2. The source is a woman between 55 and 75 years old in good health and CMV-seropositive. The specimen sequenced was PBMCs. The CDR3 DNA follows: TGTGCCATCAGTGACGGGACTAGCGGGAACAATGAGCAGTTCTTC. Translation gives CAISDGTSGNNEQFF.